This T cell receptor beta chain stems from a study of T-cell memory formation after mild COVID-19. Study-level information: In these data, TCR clusters were largely donor specific. General study findings and limits: Some clones that responded turned up in pre-infection memory, which suggests that cross-reactive memory joined in. Later expanders leaned toward CD4+, whereas clones contracting from day 15 to 85 were balanced CD4/CD8.

This clonotype was seen a few times. The antigen is not known. With constant-segment primers, 5'RACE yielded cDNA libraries of TCR alpha and TCR beta that carried sample barcodes and UMIs. TCRdb called the 5' RACE reads again in MiXCR, with one record for every CDR3 protein. The data contain some 440,000 distinct CDR3 sequences, around 25% of them singletons. The specimen was PBMCs or a T cell subset sorted from them (not recorded which). The source of this sequence is an adult woman who had mild COVID-19 (a few samples of this study predate the infection). Cell type and time point are not known.

CDR3 loop: CASSQDSRAYEQFF. The CDR3, as DNA: TGCGCCAGCAGCCAAGATTCTAGGGCTTATGAGCAGTTCTTC. The genes are TRBV4-3 and TRBJ2-1; no firm D call. Germline V gene data show CDR1 as LGHNA and CDR2 as YSLEER. The V end lost 0 bases, the J end lost 8 bases, and 11 bases lay between the germline ends. The CDR3 runs 14 residues.